These T cell receptor beta chains were read from a single sample in a study of blood T cells in healthy people across ages. TCRdb re-derived calls from the 5' RACE reads in MiXCR, one entry per CDR3 protein. The sample lists about 620,000 distinct CDR3 sequences; about 51% were seen once. Sample: blood. Receptor source: a woman older than 75 in good health. CDR3s include the opening cysteine and the closing phenylalanine or tryptophan. Fields, in order: V gene, D gene, J gene, clone size, CDR3 DNA, CDR3 protein. D genes are given only for firm matches. The listing skips clone size in some rows; elsewhere it reads once, few, many or a size class.

TRBV7-9	-	TRBJ2-3	many	TGTGCCAGCAGCTTAGCAGGGACGAGTAACACAGATACGCAGTATTTT	CASSLAGTSNTDTQYF
TRBV6-1	-	TRBJ1-3	few	TGTGCCAGCAGCGGCCAGGGTCGTAGCTCTGGAAACACCATATATTTT	CASSGQGRSSGNTIYF
TRBV14	TRBD2	TRBJ2-3	-	TGTGCCAGCAGCCAAGAGTGGGACTACCGACAGCCAGATACGCAGTATTTT	CASSQEWDYRQPDTQYF
TRBV7-2	TRBD2	TRBJ2-1	-	TGTGCCAGCAGCTTAAAGGGACTAGGGTCCTACAATGAGCAGTTCTTC	CASSLKGLGSYNEQFF
TRBV28	TRBD1	TRBJ1-1	-	TGTGCCAGCAGTTTACCCGGGACAGCGAACACTGAAGCTTTCTTT	CASSLPGTANTEAFF
TRBV28	-	TRBJ1-1	-	TGTGCCAGCAGTTTCGGGGGGCTGGGTCTAACTGAAGCTTTCTTT	CASSFGGLGLTEAFF
TRBV3-1	TRBD1	TRBJ2-2	-	TGTGCCAGCAGCCAAGATTTCAGGGGGCGGGTCGGGGAGCTGTTTTTT	CASSQDFRGRVGELFF
TRBV7-2	-	TRBJ2-7	-	TGTGCCAGCAGCTTAGAGGGCAGGGACTACGAGCAGTACTTC	CASSLEGRDYEQYF
TRBV7-9	-	TRBJ2-7	-	TGTGCCAGCAGCCTTGGGGTGACGGGATCATTCTACTTC	CASSLGVTGSFYF
TRBV27	-	TRBJ1-2	many	TGTGCCAGCAGTTCCGGGGGCCATGGCTACACCTTC	CASSSGGHGYTF
TRBV6-6	-	TRBJ2-5	many	TGTGCCAGCAGTTCCTTTTTTGAGACCCAGTACTTC	CASSSFFETQYF
TRBV12-3/TRBV12-4	TRBD1	TRBJ2-5	once	TGTGCCAGCAGTCTTACAGGGGCAAAGGCAGTGGAGACCCAGTACTTC	CASSLTGAKAVETQYF
TRBV24-1	TRBD1	TRBJ2-2	few	TGTGCCACCAGTGATTTGGGGGGACAGCTAAACACCGGGGAGCTGTTTTTT	CATSDLGGQLNTGELFF
TRBV28	-	TRBJ1-2	many	TGTGCCAGCAGTTCCGGTAATTCGGATGGCTACACCTTC	CASSSGNSDGYTF
TRBV5-4	-	TRBJ2-1	-	TGTGCCAGCAGCTCAAGGCTGGGGAGATACAATGAGCAGTTCTTC	CASSSRLGRYNEQFF
TRBV7-8	-	TRBJ2-3	once	TGTGCCAGCAGCTCCGGGACGGAATGCACAGATACGCAGTATTTT	CASSSGTECTDTQYF
TRBV9	-	TRBJ2-3	many	TGTGCCAGCAGCCCTGCGGGGACCTTTCGGACAGATACGCAGTATTTT	CASSPAGTFRTDTQYF
TRBV12-3/TRBV12-4	TRBD2	TRBJ2-5	few	TGTGCCAGCAACCCATCCGGGGGGGGGTCAGAGACCCAGTACTTC	CASNPSGGGSETQYF
TRBV12-3/TRBV12-4	-	TRBJ1-5	few	TGTGCCAGCAGCTCGGGGGGTCGGGTTCAGCCCCAGCATTTT	CASSSGGRVQPQHF
TRBV2	-	TRBJ2-3	-	TGTGCCAGCAGCAGAACCTCTGCCCTCACAGATACGCAGTATTTT	CASSRTSALTDTQYF
TRBV6-5	-	TRBJ1-6	-	TGTGCCAGCAGTTACTCCCCAGGGGTAGGCTCACCCCTCCACTTT	CASSYSPGVGSPLHF
TRBV19	-	TRBJ2-1	many	TGTGCCAGTAGGCCTCGGGGATCCTACTACAATGAGCAGTTCTTC	CASRPRGSYYNEQFF
TRBV13	-	TRBJ2-2	-	TGTGCCAGCAGCTTAAGTAGTCAACGAGCGAACACCGGGGAGCTGTTTTTT	CASSLSSQRANTGELFF
TRBV5-1	-	TRBJ2-1	many	TGCGCCAGCAGCTTGGTGGGGGGAAGCAATGAGCAGTTCTTC	CASSLVGGSNEQFF
TRBV20-1	-	TRBJ2-1	few	TGCAGTGCCGCGCGCACCTCCTACAATGAGCAGTTCTTC	CSAARTSYNEQFF
TRBV24-1	-	TRBJ2-3	many	TGTGCCACCAGCCCCGGGGCTCCAGCAGATACGCAGTATTTT	CATSPGAPADTQYF
TRBV7-2	TRBD2	TRBJ2-3	many	TGTGCCAGCAGCATGGGACTAGGGAGCACAGATACGCAGTATTTT	CASSMGLGSTDTQYF
TRBV9	TRBD1	TRBJ1-2	many	TGTGCCAGCAGCCTCCAAGTCCAGGGGGAAGGCTACACCTTC	CASSLQVQGEGYTF
TRBV18	-	TRBJ2-3	-	TGTGCCAGCTCACCAAGTATAAATACGCAGTATTTT	CASSPSINTQYF
TRBV29-1	-	TRBJ1-4	-	TGCAGCGTGACAGGACCGGTCAATGAAAAACTGTTTTTT	CSVTGPVNEKLFF
TRBV9	-	TRBJ2-5	-	TGTGCCAGCAGCGTAGCGCCAGGGGTGACCCAGTACTTC	CASSVAPGVTQYF
TRBV7-3	-	TRBJ2-5	-	TGTGCCAGCAGCTTGCAGGGGTCAGGGACCCAGTACTTC	CASSLQGSGTQYF
TRBV7-2	TRBD2	TRBJ2-1	-	TGTGCCAGCAGTCAGACTAGCGGGGGGGTCTACAATGAGCAGTTCTTC	CASSQTSGGVYNEQFF
TRBV7-2	-	TRBJ2-7	-	TGTGCCAGCAGCGACCAGGGGACCTGGGTCTACGAGCAGTACTTC	CASSDQGTWVYEQYF
TRBV7-9	TRBD1	TRBJ2-1	-	TGTGCCAGCAGCTTTCCGGGACAGACCAACAATGAGCAGTTCTTC	CASSFPGQTNNEQFF
TRBV27	-	TRBJ1-2	many	TGTGCCAGTAAGGACAGCCCATATTTCAACTATGGCTACACCTTC	CASKDSPYFNYGYTF
TRBV7-9	-	TRBJ1-1	-	TGTGCCAGCAGCTTGTCCGAAGTTCCATCGTACACTGAAGCTTTCTTT	CASSLSEVPSYTEAFF
TRBV10-3	TRBD2	TRBJ2-7	-	TGTGCCATCAGTGATAGGACTAGCGGCCCCGGGGGGTACTTC	CAISDRTSGPGGYF
TRBV12-3/TRBV12-4	TRBD1	TRBJ1-3	-	TGTGCCAGCAGCTTAGACAGGGCACCAGGAAACACCATATATTTT	CASSLDRAPGNTIYF